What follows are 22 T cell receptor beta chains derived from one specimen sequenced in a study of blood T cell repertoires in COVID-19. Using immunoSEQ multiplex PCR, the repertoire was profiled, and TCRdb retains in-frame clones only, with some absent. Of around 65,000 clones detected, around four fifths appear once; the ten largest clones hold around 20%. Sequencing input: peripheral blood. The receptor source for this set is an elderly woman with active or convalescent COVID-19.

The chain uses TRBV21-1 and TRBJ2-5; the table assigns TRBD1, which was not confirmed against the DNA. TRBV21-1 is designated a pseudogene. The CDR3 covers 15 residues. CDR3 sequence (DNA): TGTGCCAGCAGCAAAGGGTGGGGCGACCAAGAGACCCAGTACTTC. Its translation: CASSKGWGDQETQYF.

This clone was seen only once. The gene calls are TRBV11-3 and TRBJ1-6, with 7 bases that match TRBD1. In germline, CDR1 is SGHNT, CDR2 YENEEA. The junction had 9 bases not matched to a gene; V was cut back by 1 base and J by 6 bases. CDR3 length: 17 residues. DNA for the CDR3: TGTGCCAGCAGCTTAGGAAGGGGGCAGGGAGCTAATTCACCCCTCCACTTT. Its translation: CASSLGRGQGANSPLHF.

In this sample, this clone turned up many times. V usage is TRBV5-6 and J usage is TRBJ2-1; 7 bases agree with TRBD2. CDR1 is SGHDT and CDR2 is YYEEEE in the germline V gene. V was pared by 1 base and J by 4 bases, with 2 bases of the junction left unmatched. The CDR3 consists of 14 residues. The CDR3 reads CASSLTAGYNEQFF. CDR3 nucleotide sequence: TGTGCCAGCAGCTTGACAGCGGGGTACAATGAGCAGTTCTTC.

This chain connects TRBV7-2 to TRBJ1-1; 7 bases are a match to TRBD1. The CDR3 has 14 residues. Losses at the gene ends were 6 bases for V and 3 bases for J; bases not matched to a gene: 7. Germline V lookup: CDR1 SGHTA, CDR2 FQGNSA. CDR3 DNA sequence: TGTGCCAGCAGTCCACCAGGGGGGTACACTGAAGCTTTCTTT. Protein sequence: CASSPPGGYTEAFF. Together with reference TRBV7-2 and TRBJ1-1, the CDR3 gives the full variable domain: GAGVSQSPSNKVTEKGKDVELRCDPISGHTALYWYRQSLGQGLEFLIYFQGNSAPDKSGLPSDRFSAERTGGSVSTLTIQRTQQEDSAVYLCASSPPGGYTEAFFGQGTRLTVV.

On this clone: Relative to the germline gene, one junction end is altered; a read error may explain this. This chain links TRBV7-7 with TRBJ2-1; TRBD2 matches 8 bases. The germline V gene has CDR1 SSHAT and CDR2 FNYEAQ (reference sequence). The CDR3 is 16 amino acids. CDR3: CASSPMKAGANNEQFF. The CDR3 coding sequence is TGTGCTAGCAGCCCGATGAAAGCGGGGGCCAACAATGAGCAGTTCTTC.

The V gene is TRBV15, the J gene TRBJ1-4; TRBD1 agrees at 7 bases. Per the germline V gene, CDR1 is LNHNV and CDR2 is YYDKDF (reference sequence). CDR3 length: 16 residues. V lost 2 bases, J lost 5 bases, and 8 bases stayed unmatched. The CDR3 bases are TGTGCCACCAGCAGAATGGGGGACAGCAGAAATGAAAAACTGTTTTTT. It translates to CATSRMGDSRNEKLFF.

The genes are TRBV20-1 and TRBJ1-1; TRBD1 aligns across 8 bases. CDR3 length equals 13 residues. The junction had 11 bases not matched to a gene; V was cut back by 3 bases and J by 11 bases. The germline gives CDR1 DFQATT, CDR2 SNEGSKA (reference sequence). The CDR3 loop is CSASGTGVEWAFF. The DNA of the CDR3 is TGCAGTGCTAGTGGGACAGGAGTGGAGTGGGCTTTCTTT.

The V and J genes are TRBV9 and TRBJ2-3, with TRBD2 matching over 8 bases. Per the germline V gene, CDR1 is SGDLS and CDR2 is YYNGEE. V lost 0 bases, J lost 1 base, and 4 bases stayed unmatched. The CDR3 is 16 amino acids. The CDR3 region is CASSVGRGDGTDTQYF. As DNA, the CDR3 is TGTGCCAGCAGCGTAGGGCGGGGGGACGGCACAGATACGCAGTATTTT.

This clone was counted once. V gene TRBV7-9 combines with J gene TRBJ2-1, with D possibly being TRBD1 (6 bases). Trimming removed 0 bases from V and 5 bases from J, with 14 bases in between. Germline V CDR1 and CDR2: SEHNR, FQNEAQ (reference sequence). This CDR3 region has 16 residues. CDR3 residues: CASSLALAGAHNEQFF. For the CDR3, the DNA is TGTGCCAGCAGCTTAGCGCTAGCAGGGGCGCACAATGAGCAGTTCTTC.

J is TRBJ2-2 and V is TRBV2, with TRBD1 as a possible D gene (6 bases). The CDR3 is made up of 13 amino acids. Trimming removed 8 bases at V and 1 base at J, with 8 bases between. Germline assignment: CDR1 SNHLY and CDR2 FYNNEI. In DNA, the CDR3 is TGTGCCAGCGGGGGCCTGAACACCGGGGAGCTGTTTTTT. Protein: CASGGLNTGELFF.

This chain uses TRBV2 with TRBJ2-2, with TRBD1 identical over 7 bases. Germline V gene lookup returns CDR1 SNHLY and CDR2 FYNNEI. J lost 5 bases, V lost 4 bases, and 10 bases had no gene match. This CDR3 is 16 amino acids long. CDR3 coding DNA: TGTGCCAGCAGTGTGGGATTTCCCAGGGGGACCGGGGAGCTGTTTTTT. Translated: CASSVGFPRGTGELFF.

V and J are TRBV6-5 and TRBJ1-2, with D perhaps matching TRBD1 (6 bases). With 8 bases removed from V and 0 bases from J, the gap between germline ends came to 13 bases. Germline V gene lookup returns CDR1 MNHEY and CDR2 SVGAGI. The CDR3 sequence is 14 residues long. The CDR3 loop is CASAQGRANYGYTF. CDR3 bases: TGTGCCAGCGCCCAGGGGCGGGCTAACTATGGCTACACCTTC.

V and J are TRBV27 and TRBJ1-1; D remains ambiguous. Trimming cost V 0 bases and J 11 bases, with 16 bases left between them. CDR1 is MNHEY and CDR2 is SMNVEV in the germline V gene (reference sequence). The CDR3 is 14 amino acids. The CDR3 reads CASSLSPRGSMAFF. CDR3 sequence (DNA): TGTGCCAGCAGTTTATCCCCCCGAGGTTCGATGGCTTTCTTT.

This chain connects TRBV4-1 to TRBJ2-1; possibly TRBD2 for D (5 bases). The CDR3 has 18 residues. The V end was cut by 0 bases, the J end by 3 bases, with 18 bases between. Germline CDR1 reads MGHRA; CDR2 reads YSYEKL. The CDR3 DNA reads TGCGCCAGCAGCCAAGATATGGGTACTAGTTCGGACTACAATGAGCAGTTCTTC. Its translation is CASSQDMGTSSDYNEQFF.

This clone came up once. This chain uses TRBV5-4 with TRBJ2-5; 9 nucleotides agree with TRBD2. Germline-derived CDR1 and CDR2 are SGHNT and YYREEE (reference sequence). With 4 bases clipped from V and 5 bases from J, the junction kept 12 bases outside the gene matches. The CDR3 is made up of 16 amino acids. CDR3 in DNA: TGTGCCAGCAGCCCCTCAATTAGCGGGGGAAGGGAGACCCAGTACTTC. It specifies CASSPSISGGRETQYF.

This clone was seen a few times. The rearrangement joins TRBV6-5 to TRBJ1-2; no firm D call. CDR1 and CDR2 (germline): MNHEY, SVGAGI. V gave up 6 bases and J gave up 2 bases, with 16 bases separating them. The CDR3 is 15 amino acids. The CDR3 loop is CASSRTERSNYGYTF. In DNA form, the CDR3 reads TGTGCCAGCAGCCGAACCGAGCGGAGCAACTATGGCTACACCTTC.

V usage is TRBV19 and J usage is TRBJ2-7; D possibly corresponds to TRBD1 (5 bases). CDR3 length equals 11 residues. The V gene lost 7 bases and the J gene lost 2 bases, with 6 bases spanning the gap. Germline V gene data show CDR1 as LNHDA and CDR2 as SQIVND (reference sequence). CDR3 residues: CASMGPYEQYF. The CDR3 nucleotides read TGTGCCAGTATGGGGCCCTACGAGCAGTACTTC.

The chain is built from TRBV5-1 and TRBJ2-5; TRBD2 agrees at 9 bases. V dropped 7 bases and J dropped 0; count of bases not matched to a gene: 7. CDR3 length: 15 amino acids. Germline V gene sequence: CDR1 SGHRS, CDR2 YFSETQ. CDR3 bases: TGCGCCAGCGCCTTTACTAGCGGGTACCAAGAGACCCAGTACTTC. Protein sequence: CASAFTSGYQETQYF.

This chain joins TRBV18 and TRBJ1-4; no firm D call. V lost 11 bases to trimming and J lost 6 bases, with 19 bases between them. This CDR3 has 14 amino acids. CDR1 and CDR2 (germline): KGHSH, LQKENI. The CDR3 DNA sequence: TGTGCCGCCCAAACCGCGATCCGTGATGAAAAACTGTTTTTT. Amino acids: CAAQTAIRDEKLFF.

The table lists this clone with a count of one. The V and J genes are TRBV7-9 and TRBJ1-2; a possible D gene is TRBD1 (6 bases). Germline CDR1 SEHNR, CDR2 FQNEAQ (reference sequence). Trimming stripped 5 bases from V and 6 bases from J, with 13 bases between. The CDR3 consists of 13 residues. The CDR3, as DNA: TGTGCCAGCAGCATACAGGGTTCGGATGGCTACACCTTC. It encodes CASSIQGSDGYTF.

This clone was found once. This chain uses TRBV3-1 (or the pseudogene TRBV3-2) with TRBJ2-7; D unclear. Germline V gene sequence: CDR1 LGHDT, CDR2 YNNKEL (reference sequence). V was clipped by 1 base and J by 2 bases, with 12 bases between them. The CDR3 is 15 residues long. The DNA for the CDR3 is TGTGCCAGCAGCCAAGGACCAGGAAAAACCTACGAGCAGTACTTC. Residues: CASSQGPGKTYEQYF.

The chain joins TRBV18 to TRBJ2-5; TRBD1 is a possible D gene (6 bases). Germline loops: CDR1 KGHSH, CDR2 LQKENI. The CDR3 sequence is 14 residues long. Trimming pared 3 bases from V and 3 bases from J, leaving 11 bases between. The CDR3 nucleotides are TGTGCCAGCTCACCGCAACAGGGCGAAGAGACCCAGTACTTC. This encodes CASSPQQGEETQYF.